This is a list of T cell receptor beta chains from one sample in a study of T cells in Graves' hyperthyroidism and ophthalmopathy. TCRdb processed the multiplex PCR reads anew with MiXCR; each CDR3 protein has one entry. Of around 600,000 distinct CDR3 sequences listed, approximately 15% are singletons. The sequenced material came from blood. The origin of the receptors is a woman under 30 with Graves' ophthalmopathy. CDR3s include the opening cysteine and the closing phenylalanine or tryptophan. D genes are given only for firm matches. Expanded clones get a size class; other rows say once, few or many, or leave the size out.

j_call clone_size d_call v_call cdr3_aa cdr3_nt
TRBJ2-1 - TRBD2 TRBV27 CASSYGLAGSSYNEQFF TGTGCCAGCAGTTATGGACTAGCGGGGAGTTCCTACAATGAGCAGTTCTTC
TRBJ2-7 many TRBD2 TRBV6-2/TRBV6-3 CASNQLAGTDEQYF TGTGCCAGCAACCAACTAGCGGGAACTGACGAGCAGTACTTC
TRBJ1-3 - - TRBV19 CASSAGTVSGNTIYF TGTGCCAGTAGTGCCGGGACCGTCTCTGGAAACACCATATATTTT
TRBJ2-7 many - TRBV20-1 CSAEDYPPEYF TGCAGTGCCGAGGACTACCCCCCAGAGTACTTC
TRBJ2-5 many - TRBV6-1 CASSADRLMETQYF TGTGCCAGCAGCGCCGACAGGCTCATGGAGACCCAGTACTTC
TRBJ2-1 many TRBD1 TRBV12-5 CASGRQGNEQFF TGTGCTAGTGGAAGACAGGGAAATGAGCAGTTCTTC
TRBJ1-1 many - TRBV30 CAWRMKTGREAFF TGTGCCTGGAGGATGAAGACAGGACGGGAAGCTTTCTTT
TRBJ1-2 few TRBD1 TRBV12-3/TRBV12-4 CASSLGQSDYGYTF TGTGCCAGCAGCTTGGGACAGTCTGACTATGGCTACACCTTC
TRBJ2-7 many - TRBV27 CASSLSLISYEQYF TGTGCCAGCAGTTTATCGCTAATCTCCTACGAGCAGTACTTC
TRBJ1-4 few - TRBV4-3 CASSRLATTNEKLFF TGCGCCAGCAGCCGTCTGGCCACAACTAATGAAAAACTGTTTTTT
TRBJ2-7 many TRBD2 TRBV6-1 CASSEGLAGPYEQYF TGTGCCAGCAGTGAAGGACTAGCGGGACCCTACGAGCAGTACTTC
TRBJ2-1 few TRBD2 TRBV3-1 CASSQETSGSSYNEQFF TGTGCCAGCAGCCAAGAAACTAGCGGGAGTTCATACAATGAGCAGTTCTTC
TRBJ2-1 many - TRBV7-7 CASSLSVNGNNEQFF TGTGCTAGCAGCTTAAGTGTGAACGGGAACAATGAGCAGTTCTTC
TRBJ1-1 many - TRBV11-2 CASTVRGDGNTEAFF TGTGCCAGCACCGTAAGGGGAGACGGGAACACTGAAGCTTTCTTT
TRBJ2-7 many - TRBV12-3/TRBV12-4 CASSSDSRAYEQYF TGTGCCAGCAGTTCGGACAGCCGTGCCTACGAGCAGTACTTC
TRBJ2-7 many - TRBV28 CASSFEDEQYF TGTGCCAGCAGTTTCGAGGACGAGCAGTACTTC
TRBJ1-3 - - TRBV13 CASSPTSGVNSGTTIYF TGTGCCAGCAGCCCTACGTCGGGGGTGAACTCTGGAACCACCATATATTTT
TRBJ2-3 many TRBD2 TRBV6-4 CASSEGIAGVTTDTQYF TGTGCCAGCAGTGAGGGTATAGCGGGAGTTACGACAGATACGCAGTATTTT
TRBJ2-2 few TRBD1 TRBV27 CASHRGGELFF TGTGCCAGTCACAGGGGCGGGGAGCTGTTTTTT
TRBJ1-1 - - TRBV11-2 CASSFSGYTGGGKMSEAFF TGTGCCAGCAGCTTTTCGGGATATACGGGGGGGGGGAAGATGAGTGAAGCTTTCTTT